This TCR beta chain stems from a study of blood T cell repertoires in COVID-19. CDR1 and CDR2 (germline): MDHEN, SYDVKM. The CDR3 totals 14 residues. V was pared by 2 bases and J by 5 bases, with 0 bases of the junction left unmatched. Method: immunoSEQ multiplex PCR; TCRdb's copy keeps in-frame clones and lacks some. Among some 150,000 clones listed, about nine tenths were seen once. The sequence derives from a human donor in a cohort sampled during active COVID-19. Specimen: peripheral blood. V is TRBV28 and J is TRBJ1-6; 7 nucleotides agree with TRBD1. The CDR3 sequence is CASSLGQDNSPLHF. Here the CDR3 DNA reads TGTGCCAGCAGTTTAGGACAGGATAATTCACCCCTCCACTTT.